This T cell receptor (beta chain) was retrieved from a study of technical replicates of blood from a few donors. Using immunoSEQ multiplex PCR, the repertoire was profiled, and TCRdb retains in-frame clones only, with some absent. The sample holds about 81,000 clones, approximately 95% seen once. The J segment lost 6 bases and the V segment lost 5 bases, leaving 7 bases of the junction unmatched. CDR1 SGHVS and CDR2 FQNEAQ come from the germline V gene. CDR3 length equals 14 residues. The V and J genes are TRBV7-8 and TRBJ2-5; 9 bases line up with TRBD1. The clonotype comes from a human donor in good health. Sequencing used T cells isolated from PBMCs. The CDR3 DNA follows: TGTGCCAGCAGCGGACAGGGGTATCAGAAGACCCAGTACTTC. This translates into CASSGQGYQKTQYF. Variable domain in full (rest from reference TRBV7-8 and TRBJ2-5): GAGVSQSPRYKVAKRGQDVALRCDPISGHVSLFWYQQALGQGPEFLTYFQNEAQLDKSGLPSDRFFAERPEGSVSTLKIQRTQQEDSAVYLCASSGQGYQKTQYFGPGTRLLVL.